This T cell receptor beta chain was documented in a study of technical replicates of blood from a few donors. Clones were read by immunoSEQ multiplex PCR, and TCRdb kept only the in-frame ones, dropping some. The sample yields roughly 60,000 clones, around nine tenths seen once. V was pared by 4 bases and J by 8 bases, with 10 bases of the junction left unmatched. Germline CDR1 and CDR2: SGDLS and YYNGEE. The CDR3 runs 16 residues. The rearrangement uses TRBV9 and TRBJ1-6; 9 positions match TRBD1. Sequenced: PBMCs. This receptor was identified in a human donor in good health. Some clones in this sample may be carry-over from other donors' samples. In DNA, the CDR3 is TGTGCCAGCAGCACAAAACAGGGGGCCTCCGATTCACCCCTCCACTTT. It encodes CASSTKQGASDSPLHF. The whole variable domain, filled in from reference TRBV9 and TRBJ1-6, reads DSGVTQTPKHLITATGQRVTLRCSPRSGDLSVYWYQQSLDQGLQFLIQYYNGEERAKGNILERFSAQQFPDLHSELNLSSLELGDSALYFCASSTKQGASDSPLHFGNGTRLTVT.